The source of this T cell receptor (beta chain) is a study of cytomegalovirus exposure and HLA in healthy donors. The PCR had 60 Vbeta and 13 Jbeta primers. Assay: immunoSEQ multiplex PCR; the TCRdb copy retains only in-frame clones and omits some. The sample consists of more than 75,000 clones, roughly four fifths of them appearing once. On this clone itself: An end of the junction does not agree with germline; a read error may underlie this.

Sequencing input: PBMCs. This clonotype was obtained from a woman aged 18-29 years in good health and CMV-seropositive.

The CDR3 nucleotides are TGTTCCAGCAGCTTTAAGGTCGGACTAGCCTCGACCGGGGAGCTGTTTTTT. Residues: CSSSFKVGLASTGELFF. The rearrangement links TRBV7-9 to TRBJ2-2, with 8 bases that match TRBD2. Looked up from germline, CDR1 is SEHNR and CDR2 is FQNEAQ (reference sequence). The CDR3 length is 17 residues.